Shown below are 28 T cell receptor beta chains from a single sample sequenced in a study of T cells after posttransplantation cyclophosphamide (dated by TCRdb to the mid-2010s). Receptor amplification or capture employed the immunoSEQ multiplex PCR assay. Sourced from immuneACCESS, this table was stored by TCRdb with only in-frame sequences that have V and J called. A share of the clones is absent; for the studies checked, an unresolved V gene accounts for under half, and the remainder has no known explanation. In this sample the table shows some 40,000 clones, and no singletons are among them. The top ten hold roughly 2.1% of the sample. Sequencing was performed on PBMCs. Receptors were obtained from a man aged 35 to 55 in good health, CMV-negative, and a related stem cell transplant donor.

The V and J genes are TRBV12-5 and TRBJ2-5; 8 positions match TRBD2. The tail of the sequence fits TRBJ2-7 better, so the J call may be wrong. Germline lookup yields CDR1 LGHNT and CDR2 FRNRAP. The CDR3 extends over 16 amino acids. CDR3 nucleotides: TGTGCTAGTGGTTTGATTAGCGGGGAAAGCTCCTACGAGCAGTACTTC. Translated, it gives CASGLISGESSYEQYF.

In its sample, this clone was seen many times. CDR3 nucleotides: TGTGCCAGCAGTTTCGACAGGGGCGGGGAGCTGTTTTTT. Translation gives CASSFDRGGELFF. The chain couples TRBV6-5 to TRBJ2-2; 8 bases line up with TRBD1. CDR1 is MNHEY and CDR2 is SVGAGI in the germline V gene. This CDR3 contains 13 residues. V shed 4 bases and J 7 bases; nucleotides not matched to a gene: 2.

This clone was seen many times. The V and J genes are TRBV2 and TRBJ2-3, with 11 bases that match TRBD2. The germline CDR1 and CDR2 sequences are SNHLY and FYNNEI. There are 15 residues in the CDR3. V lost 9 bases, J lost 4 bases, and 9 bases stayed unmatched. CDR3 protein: CASSGGAPFPDTQYF. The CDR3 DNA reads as TGTGCCAGTAGCGGGGGGGCCCCCTTCCCAGATACGCAGTATTTT. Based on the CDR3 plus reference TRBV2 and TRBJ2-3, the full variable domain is EPEVTQTPSHQVTQMGQEVILRCVPISNHLYFYWYRQILGQKVEFLVSFYNNEISEKSEIFDDQFSVERPDGSNFTLKIRSTKLEDSAMYFCASSGGAPFPDTQYFGPGTRLTVL.

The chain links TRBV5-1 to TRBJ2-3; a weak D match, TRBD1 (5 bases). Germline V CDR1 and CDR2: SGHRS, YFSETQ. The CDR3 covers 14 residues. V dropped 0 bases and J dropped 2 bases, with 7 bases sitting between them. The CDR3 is CASSLEGNTDTQYF. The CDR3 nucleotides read TGCGCCAGCAGCTTGGAGGGGAACACAGATACGCAGTATTTT.

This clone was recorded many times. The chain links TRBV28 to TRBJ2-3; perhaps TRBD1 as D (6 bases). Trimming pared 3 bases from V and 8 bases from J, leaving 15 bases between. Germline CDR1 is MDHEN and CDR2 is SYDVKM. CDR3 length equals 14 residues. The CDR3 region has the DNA TGTGCCAGCAGTTTCAACCAAGACAGGAGTACGCAGTATTTT. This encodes CASSFNQDRSTQYF.

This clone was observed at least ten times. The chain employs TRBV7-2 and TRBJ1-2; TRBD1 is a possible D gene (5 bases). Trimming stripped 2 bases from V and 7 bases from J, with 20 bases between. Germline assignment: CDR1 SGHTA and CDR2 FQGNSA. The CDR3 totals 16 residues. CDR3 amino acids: CASSLSTGTDFGGYTF. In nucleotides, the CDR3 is TGTGCCAGCAGCTTATCTACCGGGACTGATTTTGGTGGCTACACCTTC.

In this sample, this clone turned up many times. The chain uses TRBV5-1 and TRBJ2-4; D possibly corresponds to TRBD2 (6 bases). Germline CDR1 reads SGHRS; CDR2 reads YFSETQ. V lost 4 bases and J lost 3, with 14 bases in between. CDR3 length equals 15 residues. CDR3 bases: TGCGCCAGCAGCCCCACAGGAGGGCTCAAAAACATTCAGTACTTC. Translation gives CASSPTGGLKNIQYF.

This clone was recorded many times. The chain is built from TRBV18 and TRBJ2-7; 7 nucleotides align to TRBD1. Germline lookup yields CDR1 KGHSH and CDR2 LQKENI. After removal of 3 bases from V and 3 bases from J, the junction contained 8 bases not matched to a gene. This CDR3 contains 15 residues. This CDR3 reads CASSPSGTASYEQYF. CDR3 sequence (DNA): TGTGCCAGCTCACCCTCCGGGACAGCTAGCTACGAGCAGTACTTC.

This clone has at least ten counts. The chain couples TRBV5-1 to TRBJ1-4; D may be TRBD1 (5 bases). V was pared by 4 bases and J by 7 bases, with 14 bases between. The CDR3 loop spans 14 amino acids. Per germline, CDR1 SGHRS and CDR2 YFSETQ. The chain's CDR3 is CASSHQGAGEKLFF. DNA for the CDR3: TGCGCCAGCAGCCATCAAGGGGCAGGTGAAAAACTGTTTTTT.

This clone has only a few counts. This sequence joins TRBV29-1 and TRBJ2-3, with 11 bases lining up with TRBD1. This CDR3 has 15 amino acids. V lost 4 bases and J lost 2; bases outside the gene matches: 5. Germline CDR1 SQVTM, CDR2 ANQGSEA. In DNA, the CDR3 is TGCAGCGTTGCTGGGACAGGGGGATCCACAGATACGCAGTATTTT. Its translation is CSVAGTGGSTDTQYF.

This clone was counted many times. In nucleotides, the CDR3 is TGTGCCAGCAGCTTGTGGGGCGGGGGTCAGGATCAGCCCCAGCATTTT. It yields the protein CASSLWGGGQDQPQHF. The chain is built from TRBV5-6 and TRBJ1-5; TRBD1 is a possible D gene (5 bases). This CDR3 is built from 16 residues. CDR1 SGHDT and CDR2 YYEEEE come from the germline V gene. Trimming stripped 1 base from V and 5 bases from J, with 16 bases between.

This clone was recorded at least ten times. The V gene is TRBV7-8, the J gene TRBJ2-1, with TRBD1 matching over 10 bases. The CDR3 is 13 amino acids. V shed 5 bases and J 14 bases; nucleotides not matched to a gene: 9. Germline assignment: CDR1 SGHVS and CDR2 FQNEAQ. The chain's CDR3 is CASSQPGQGTKFF. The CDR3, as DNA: TGTGCCAGCAGCCAACCGGGACAGGGGACGAAGTTCTTC.

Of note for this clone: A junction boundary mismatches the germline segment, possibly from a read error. CDR3 in amino acids: CASSLGQGFTEQFF. The CDR3 region has the DNA TGTGCTAGCAGCCTAGGACAGGGGTTTACTGAGCAGTTCTTC. J is TRBJ2-1 and V is TRBV7-7; 9 bases match TRBD1. This CDR3 spans 14 amino acids. CDR1 is SSHAT and CDR2 is FNYEAQ in the germline V gene (reference sequence).

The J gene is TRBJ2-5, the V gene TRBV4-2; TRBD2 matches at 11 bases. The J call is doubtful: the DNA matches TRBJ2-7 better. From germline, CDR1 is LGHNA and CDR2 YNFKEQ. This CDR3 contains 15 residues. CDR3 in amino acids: CASSQGSGGVYEQYF. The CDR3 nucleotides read TGTGCCAGCAGCCAAGGTAGCGGGGGGGTCTACGAGCAGTACTTC.

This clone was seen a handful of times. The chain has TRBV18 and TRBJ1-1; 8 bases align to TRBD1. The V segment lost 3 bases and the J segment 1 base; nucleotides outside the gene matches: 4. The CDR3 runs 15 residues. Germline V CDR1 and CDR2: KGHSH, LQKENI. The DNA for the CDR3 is TGTGCCAGCTCACCCGCTACAGGGGGGAACACTGAAGCTTTCTTT. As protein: CASSPATGGNTEAFF.

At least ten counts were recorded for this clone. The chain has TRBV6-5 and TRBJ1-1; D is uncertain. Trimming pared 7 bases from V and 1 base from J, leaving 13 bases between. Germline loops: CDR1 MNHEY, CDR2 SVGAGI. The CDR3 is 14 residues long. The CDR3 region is CASKQRPSNTEAFF. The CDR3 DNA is TGTGCCAGCAAGCAGCGGCCTTCGAACACTGAAGCTTTCTTT.

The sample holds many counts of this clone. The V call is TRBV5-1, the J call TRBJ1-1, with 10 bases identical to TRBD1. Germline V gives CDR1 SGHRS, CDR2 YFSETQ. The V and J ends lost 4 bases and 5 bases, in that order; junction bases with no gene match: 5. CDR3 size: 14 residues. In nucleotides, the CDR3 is TGCGCCAGCAGCCTGGGACAGGGGACGACTGAAGCTTTCTTT. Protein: CASSLGQGTTEAFF.

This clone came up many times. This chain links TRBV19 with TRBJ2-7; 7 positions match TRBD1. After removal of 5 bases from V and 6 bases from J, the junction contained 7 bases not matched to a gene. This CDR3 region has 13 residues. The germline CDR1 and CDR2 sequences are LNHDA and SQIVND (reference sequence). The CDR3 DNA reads TGTGCCAGTAGTGCCAGGGGGATGGGCGAGCAGTACGTC. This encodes CASSARGMGEQYV.

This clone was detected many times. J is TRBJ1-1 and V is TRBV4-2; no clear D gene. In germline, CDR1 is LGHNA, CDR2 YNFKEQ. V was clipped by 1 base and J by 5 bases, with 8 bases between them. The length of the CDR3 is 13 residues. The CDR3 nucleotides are TGTGCCAGCAGCCAAGGTTTTTCGACTGAAGCTTTCTTT. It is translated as CASSQGFSTEAFF.

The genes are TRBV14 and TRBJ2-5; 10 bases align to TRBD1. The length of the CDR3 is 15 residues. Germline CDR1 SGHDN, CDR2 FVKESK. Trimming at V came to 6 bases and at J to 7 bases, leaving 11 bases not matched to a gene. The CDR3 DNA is TGTGCCAGCAGTCATCCGGGACAGGGGATGGGGACCCAGTACTTC. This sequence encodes CASSHPGQGMGTQYF.

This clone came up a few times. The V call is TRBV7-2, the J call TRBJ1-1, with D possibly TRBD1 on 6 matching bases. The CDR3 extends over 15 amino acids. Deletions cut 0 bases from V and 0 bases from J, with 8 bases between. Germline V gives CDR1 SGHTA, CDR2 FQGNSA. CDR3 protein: CASSLAGGMNTEAFF. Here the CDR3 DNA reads TGTGCCAGCAGCTTAGCAGGGGGAATGAACACTGAAGCTTTCTTT.

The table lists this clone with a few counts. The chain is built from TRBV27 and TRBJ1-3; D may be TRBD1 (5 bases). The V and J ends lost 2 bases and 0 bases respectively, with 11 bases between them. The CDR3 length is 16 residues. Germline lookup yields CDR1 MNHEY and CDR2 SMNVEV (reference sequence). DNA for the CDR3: TGTGCCAGCAGTTTAACAGGTTCCGCCTCTGGAAACACCATATATTTT. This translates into CASSLTGSASGNTIYF.

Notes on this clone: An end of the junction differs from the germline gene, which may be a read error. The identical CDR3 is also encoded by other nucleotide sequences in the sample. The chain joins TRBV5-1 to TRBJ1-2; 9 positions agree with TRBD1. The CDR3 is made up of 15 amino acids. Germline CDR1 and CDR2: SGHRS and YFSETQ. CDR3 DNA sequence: TGCGCCAGCAGCTCTTCGGGACAGGGATCCTATGGCTATACCTTC. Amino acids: CASSSSGQGSYGYTF.

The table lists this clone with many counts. CDR3 in amino acids: CASSQNNQGSAGANVLTF. DNA of the CDR3: TGTGCCAGCAGCCAAAACAACCAGGGTTCTGCTGGGGCCAACGTCCTGACTTTC. This chain links TRBV14 with TRBJ2-6; D perhaps matches TRBD1 (5 bases). The CDR3 is 18 residues long. Germline CDR1 SGHDN, CDR2 FVKESK. Deletions cut 2 bases from V and 2 bases from J, with 16 bases between.

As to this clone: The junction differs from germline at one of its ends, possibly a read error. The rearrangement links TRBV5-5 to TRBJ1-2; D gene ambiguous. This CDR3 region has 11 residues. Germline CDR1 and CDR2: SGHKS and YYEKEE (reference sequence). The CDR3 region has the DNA TGTGCCAGCAGCTTGGATTTGGGAGCGGATTTT. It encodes CASSLDLGADF.

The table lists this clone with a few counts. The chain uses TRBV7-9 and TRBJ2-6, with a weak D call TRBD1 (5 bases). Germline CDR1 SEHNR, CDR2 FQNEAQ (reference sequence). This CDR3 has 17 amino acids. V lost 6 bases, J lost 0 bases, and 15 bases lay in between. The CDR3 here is CASRPEQGSSGANVLTF. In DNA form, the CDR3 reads TGTGCCAGCAGGCCCGAGCAGGGTAGCTCTGGGGCCAACGTCCTGACTTTC.

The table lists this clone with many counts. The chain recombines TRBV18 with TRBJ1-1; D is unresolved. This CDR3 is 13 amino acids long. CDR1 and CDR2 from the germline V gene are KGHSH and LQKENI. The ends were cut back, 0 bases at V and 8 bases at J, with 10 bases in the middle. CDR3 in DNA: TGTGCCAGCTCACCACCTGGGAGTTCAGAAGCTTTCTTT. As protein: CASSPPGSSEAFF.

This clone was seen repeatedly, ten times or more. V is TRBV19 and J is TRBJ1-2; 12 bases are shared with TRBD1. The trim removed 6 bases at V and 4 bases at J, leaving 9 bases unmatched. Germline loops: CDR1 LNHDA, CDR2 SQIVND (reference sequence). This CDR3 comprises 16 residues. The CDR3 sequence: CASRETGQGAFYGYTF. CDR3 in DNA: TGTGCCAGTAGGGAGACGGGACAGGGGGCTTTCTATGGCTACACCTTC.